These T cell receptor beta chains were read from a single sample in a study of T-cell reconstitution after alpha-beta-depleted transplantation in children. One entry per CDR3 protein results from TCRdb running MiXCR on the PCR reads. This table holds roughly 500,000 distinct CDR3 sequences, roughly 10% found once. The material sequenced was PBMCs, taken before TCRalphabeta/CD19-depleted stem cell transplant. The receptors were sampled from a child aged 2 to 10 with inherited bone marrow failure, due to receive a stem cell transplant. The conserved cysteine and the conserved F or W are not part of the CDR3 here. Fields, in order: J gene, V gene, CDR3 protein.

J: TRBJ2-6
V: TRBV9
CDR3: ASSADRYGANVLT

J: TRBJ2-5
V: TRBV4-2
CDR3: ASSQGRTSGSIVKETQY

J: TRBJ2-3
V: TRBV7-6
CDR3: ASSLVVAGPDTQY

J: TRBJ2-1
V: TRBV12-3/TRBV12-4
CDR3: ASSLVRASGYNEQF

J: TRBJ2-1
V: TRBV7-8
CDR3: ASSLVSGAPYNEQF

J: TRBJ2-1
V: TRBV20-1
CDR3: SARMAGGFSYNEQF

J: TRBJ1-5
V: TRBV19
CDR3: ASSTRTKGDQPQH

J: TRBJ1-1
V: TRBV11-2
CDR3: ASSLTITPYRTRATEAF

J: TRBJ2-1
V: TRBV5-6
CDR3: ASSAGTDEQF

J: TRBJ2-7
V: TRBV29-1
CDR3: SVEGTGAFYEQY

J: TRBJ2-1
V: TRBV27
CDR3: ASGWTKQF

J: TRBJ1-1
V: TRBV7-2
CDR3: ASSYWVGGTEAF

J: TRBJ2-3
V: TRBV27
CDR3: ASSLPGFSTDTQY

J: TRBJ1-1
V: TRBV12-3/TRBV12-4
CDR3: ASSFFLDSFLFMNTEAF

J: TRBJ2-7
V: TRBV20-1
CDR3: SARAGAEQY

J: TRBJ1-3
V: TRBV2
CDR3: ASSEGNRAGNTIY

J: TRBJ2-5
V: TRBV9
CDR3: ASSVGWSSGSSETQY

J: TRBJ2-7
V: TRBV10-3
CDR3: AISVGEVSYEQY

J: TRBJ1-5
V: TRBV3-1
CDR3: ASSQDVSGNQPQH

J: TRBJ2-3
V: TRBV5-1
CDR3: ASSLMSPLLHTDTQY

J: TRBJ2-1
V: TRBV15
CDR3: ATSRDVTSGRVDEQF

J: TRBJ2-3
V: TRBV13
CDR3: ASSRVLAEQWADTQY

J: TRBJ1-1
V: TRBV7-9
CDR3: ASSLVPENTEAF

J: TRBJ2-6
V: TRBV7-9
CDR3: ASSPSRAPGANVLT

J: TRBJ2-3
V: TRBV24-1
CDR3: ATSDPTSGRALWTDTQY

J: TRBJ1-2
V: TRBV6-5
CDR3: ASSYSGTGHYGYT

J: TRBJ2-1
V: TRBV5-6
CDR3: ASSLGLAGAVEQF

J: TRBJ2-1
V: TRBV20-1
CDR3: SAIRGPREYNEQF

J: TRBJ1-1
V: TRBV20-1
CDR3: SARVAGTVNTEAF

J: TRBJ2-1
V: TRBV20-1
CDR3: SAPERDPFYNEQF

J: TRBJ2-1
V: TRBV12-3/TRBV12-4
CDR3: ASSRGFGSYNEQF

J: TRBJ2-3
V: TRBV27
CDR3: ASSLWGGTDTQY